This T cell receptor (beta chain) is drawn from a study of graft-versus-host responses after intestinal transplantation. Study details: As for transplant type, recipients had multivisceral, liver-intestinal, or isolated intestinal grafts. All of the recipients had induction that used anti-thymocyte globulin, then tacrolimus and steroids for two to four years. Points from the study as a whole: Recipient-marrow GvH clones were detected, some having first appeared in ileum or blood.

For this clone: No antigen is known for it.

Here immunoSEQ multiplex PCR was the method, and the copy in TCRdb shows in-frame clones only, minus some. Among about 15,000 clones listed, around 95% were seen once. Looked up from germline, CDR1 is MGHDK and CDR2 is SYGVNS. This CDR3 is 11 amino acids long. V lost 3 bases to trimming and J lost 6 bases, with 5 bases between them. This sequence was found in a human patient who received an intestinal transplant, so some T cells may come from the graft donor. J is TRBJ1-2 and V is TRBV25-1; D not certain. The material sequenced was PBMCs, taken 9 days after transplant. This CDR3 is CASSEWDGYTF. The CDR3 nucleotides read TGTGCCAGCAGTGAGTGGGATGGCTACACCTTC.